This entry features one TCR beta chain sequence. The antigen is unknown. Method: immunoSEQ multiplex PCR; TCRdb's copy keeps in-frame clones and lacks some. The table has tens of thousands of clones, over 75% seen once. The data were obtained in a study of T cells in localized non-small cell lung cancer. Study-level points and caveats: Longer overall survival was associated with a higher density of T cells in the blood.

From germline, CDR1 is KGHSH and CDR2 LQKENI. V gave up 3 bases and J gave up 5 bases, with 10 bases separating them. This CDR3 has 13 amino acids. This sequence originates from a man aged 40 to 70 with stage II lung adenocarcinoma. The genes are TRBV18 and TRBJ1-2; D is uncertain. The sample was PBMCs, taken before any cancer treatment. The CDR3 reads CASSPAQDYGYTF. The CDR3, as DNA: TGTGCCAGCTCACCGGCCCAGGATTATGGCTACACCTTC.